These 20 T cell receptor beta chains share one sample of origin, sequenced in a study of shared clonotypes between healthy human individuals. The protocol was immunoSEQ multiplex PCR, while the TCRdb copy is restricted to in-frame clones and leaves out a portion. Among millions of clones listed, 90% to 95% were seen once. The specimen was naive CD4+ T cells sorted from blood. Subset specified: CD45RA+ positively selected. Receptors originate from a man aged 18 to 30 in good health.

The chain links TRBV6-1 to TRBJ1-1; possibly TRBD1 for D (6 bases). V lost 4 bases to trimming and J lost 8 bases, with 14 bases between them. Germline CDR1 is MNHNS and CDR2 is SASEGT. The CDR3 runs to 13 residues. CDR3 loop: CASSGWTAFEAFF. The CDR3 bases are TGTGCCAGCAGTGGGTGGACAGCCTTCGAAGCTTTCTTT.

This sequence joins TRBV4-1 and TRBJ1-2, with TRBD1 matching over 7 bases. This CDR3 region has 15 residues. Trimming took 4 bases from V and 5 from J; bases not matched to a gene: 10. Germline V gene lookup returns CDR1 MGHRA and CDR2 YSYEKL. CDR3 sequence reads: CASSPNLQGGYGYTF. CDR3 sequence (DNA): TGCGCCAGCAGCCCGAATCTGCAGGGGGGTTATGGCTACACCTTC.

Comment on this clone: At one boundary the junction diverges from the germline segment, which might be a read error. The chain employs TRBV7-7 and TRBJ2-5; D unresolved. The CDR3 is 16 amino acids. CDR1 is SSHAT and CDR2 is FNYEAQ in the germline V gene (reference sequence). The CDR3 is CASSELSRTAQETQYF. The CDR3 nucleotides read TGTGCTAGCAGCGAATTGAGCCGGACGGCTCAAGAGACCCAGTACTTC.

The rearrangement uses TRBV30 and TRBJ1-5; TRBD1 agrees at 8 bases. The CDR3 covers 15 residues. V lost 3 bases, J lost 0 bases, and 4 bases stayed unmatched. CDR1 and CDR2 (germline): GTSNPN, SVGIG (reference sequence). CDR3 amino acids: CAWRGTGASNQPQHF. The CDR3 DNA reads TGTGCCTGGAGGGGGACAGGAGCTAGCAATCAGCCCCAGCATTTT.

The chain has TRBV28 and TRBJ2-7; 8 bases align to TRBD1. The V gene end was trimmed by 6 bases and the J gene end by 7 bases; junction bases not matched to a gene: 8. Germline-derived CDR1 and CDR2 are MDHEN and SYDVKM. CDR3 length: 13 residues. In DNA, the CDR3 is TGTGCCAGCAGGAGCCAGGGGGCAAGGGAGCAGTACTTC. Its translation is CASRSQGAREQYF.

This sequence joins TRBV6-1 and TRBJ1-2; perhaps TRBD1 as D (6 bases). Germline V gives CDR1 MNHNS, CDR2 SASEGT. With 5 bases removed from V and 3 bases from J, the gap between germline ends came to 10 bases. The CDR3 covers 13 residues. CDR3 bases: TGTGCCAGCAGTCTACAGGGTGACTATGGCTACACCTTC. Amino acids: CASSLQGDYGYTF.

This sequence joins TRBV2 and TRBJ2-7, with no clear D. The CDR3 contains 14 residues. CDR1 is SNHLY, CDR2 FYNNEI, per germline. The germline V and J ends were trimmed by 5 bases and 2 bases, with 13 bases remaining between them. The CDR3 coding sequence is TGTGCCAGCAGTAGAACCATGATAGCCTACGAGCAGTACTTC. Translation: CASSRTMIAYEQYF.

The rearrangement joins TRBV5-1 to TRBJ2-3; TRBD2 matches 9 bases. The trim removed 1 base at V and 6 bases at J, leaving 6 bases unmatched. Germline V gives CDR1 SGHRS, CDR2 YFSETQ. The CDR3 has 15 residues. The CDR3 loop is CASSLPSGIQDTQYF. CDR3 sequence (DNA): TGCGCCAGCAGCTTGCCTAGCGGGATTCAGGATACGCAGTATTTT.

In this sample, this clone turned up once. V gene TRBV7-9 combines with J gene TRBJ2-2, with D uncertain. The CDR3 consists of 17 residues. V shed 5 bases and J shed 0 bases, with 16 bases lying between them. Germline CDR1 is SEHNR and CDR2 is FQNEAQ (reference sequence). The CDR3 nucleotides read TGTGCCAGCAGCCCTTTGCGCGTCAGTTCGAACACCGGGGAGCTGTTTTTT. The encoded protein is CASSPLRVSSNTGELFF.

A remark on this clone: The same CDR3 also results from other DNA sequences found in this sample. V usage is TRBV28 and J usage is TRBJ1-3, with unresolved D. The CDR3 extends over 12 amino acids. V lost 8 bases to trimming and J lost 0 bases, with 5 bases between them. The germline CDR1 and CDR2 sequences are MDHEN and SYDVKM. CDR3 DNA sequence: TGTGCCAGCGGAGACTCTGGAAACACCATATATTTT. This sequence encodes CASGDSGNTIYF.

This chain joins TRBV4-1 and TRBJ1-4; 7 bases are a match to TRBD1. V lost 0 bases to trimming and J lost 9 bases; unmatched junction nucleotides: 7. Germline V gene sequence: CDR1 MGHRA, CDR2 YSYEKL. The CDR3 runs to 15 residues. In nucleotides, the CDR3 is TGCGCCAGCAGCCAAGAAGGGCTGACAGGGAAAAAACTGTTTTTT. Protein product: CASSQEGLTGKKLFF.

This clone was detected only a few times. The chain joins TRBV11-2 to TRBJ2-7, with 11 bases fitting TRBD2. This CDR3 comprises 16 residues. Looked up from germline, CDR1 is SGHAT and CDR2 is FQNNGV. The junction had 7 bases not matched to a gene; V was cut back by 6 bases and J by 0 bases. The CDR3 loop reads CASSRLAGLSSYEQYF. The CDR3 nucleotides are TGTGCCAGCAGTCGACTAGCGGGGCTTAGCTCCTACGAGCAGTACTTC.

As concerns this clone: Different DNA sequences within this sample yield the same CDR3. The rearrangement links TRBV6-1 to TRBJ2-7; D is ambiguous. Trimming pared 6 bases from V and 3 bases from J, leaving 6 bases between. CDR1 and CDR2 (germline): MNHNS, SASEGT. The CDR3 totals 11 residues. The CDR3 DNA sequence: TGTGCCAGCAGCACATACTACGAGCAGTACTTC. Translation: CASSTYYEQYF.

The gene calls are TRBV10-1 and TRBJ2-2, with a weak D call TRBD2 (5 bases). The V end was cut by 3 bases, the J end by 6 bases, with 14 bases between. Germline V lookup: CDR1 WNHNN, CDR2 SYGVQD (reference sequence). This CDR3 region has 15 residues. Here the CDR3 reads CASSDGQAGAGELFF. The CDR3 DNA sequence: TGCGCCAGCAGTGACGGTCAGGCGGGCGCCGGGGAGCTGTTTTTT.

This chain links TRBV4-1 with TRBJ2-2, with 12 bases fitting TRBD2. The junction had 6 bases not matched to a gene; V was cut back by 4 bases and J by 6 bases. This CDR3 is built from 16 residues. The germline V gene encodes CDR1 MGHRA and CDR2 YSYEKL. The CDR3 sequence: CASSPLAGGTAGELFF. Written as DNA, the CDR3 is TGCGCCAGCAGCCCACTAGCGGGGGGCACCGCCGGGGAGCTGTTTTTT.

This chain uses TRBV5-1 with TRBJ1-1, with no clear D. Trimming shortened V by 2 bases and J by 4 bases, and 12 bases separated the two germline ends. Germline CDR1 reads SGHRS; CDR2 reads YFSETQ. The CDR3 covers 14 residues. DNA of the CDR3: TGCGCCAGCAGCTTTTCTGTAGGGCGCACTGAAGCTTTCTTT. Its translation: CASSFSVGRTEAFF.

This rearrangement joins TRBV18 to TRBJ1-6, with no clear D. The CDR3 spans 15 residues. Germline V CDR1 and CDR2: KGHSH, LQKENI. V lost 6 bases and J 7 bases, leaving 16 bases between the germline ends. Here the CDR3 reads CASSRNAVQNSPLHF. The CDR3 DNA reads TGTGCCAGCTCCCGGAACGCGGTCCAAAATTCACCCCTCCACTTT. The variable domain in full, completed from reference TRBV18 and TRBJ1-6, reads NAGVMQNPRHLVRRRGQEARLRCSPMKGHSHVYWYRQLPEEGLKFMVYLQKENIIDESGMPKERFSAEFPKEGPSILRIQQVVRGDSAAYFCASSRNAVQNSPLHFGNGTRLTVT.

This chain joins TRBV19 and TRBJ1-2; D call uncertain. CDR3 length: 14 residues. Germline CDR1 reads LNHDA; CDR2 reads SQIVND (reference sequence). V dropped 7 bases and J dropped 0 bases, with 12 bases sitting between them. This CDR3 reads CASNHPAANYGYTF. The CDR3 DNA reads as TGTGCCAGTAACCACCCGGCAGCTAACTATGGCTACACCTTC.

V usage is TRBV5-1 and J usage is TRBJ1-2, with TRBD1 matching over 8 bases. Germline CDR1 SGHRS, CDR2 YFSETQ. With V trimmed by 4 bases and J by 8 bases, 7 bases remained unmatched. This CDR3 comprises 13 residues. CDR3 DNA: TGCGCCAGCAGCCCACAGGGGGGCCTGGGCTACACCTTC. This encodes CASSPQGGLGYTF.

This rearrangement joins TRBV7-2 to TRBJ2-7; possible D gene TRBD2, 6 bases. This CDR3 is 13 amino acids long. Trimming left V 2 bases short and J 6 bases short, with 11 bases between. Germline-derived CDR1 and CDR2 are SGHTA and FQGNSA. DNA for the CDR3: TGTGCCAGCAGCTTAAGCGGGTGGGGCGAGCAGTACTTC. Its protein product is CASSLSGWGEQYF.